Shown below are 31 T cell receptor beta chains from a single sample sequenced in a study of cytomegalovirus exposure and HLA in healthy donors. The PCR ran on 60 Vbeta and 13 Jbeta primers. The protocol was immunoSEQ multiplex PCR, while the TCRdb copy is restricted to in-frame clones and leaves out a portion. The repertoire holds about 200,000 clones, with roughly 68% as singletons. Material: PBMCs. The origin of the receptors is a woman aged 25 to 39 in good health and CMV-seronegative.

V is TRBV2 and J is TRBJ1-4; maybe TRBD1 (5 bases). This CDR3 has 13 amino acids. Trimming cost V 9 bases and J 4 bases, with 12 bases left between them. Germline lookup yields CDR1 SNHLY and CDR2 FYNNEI. The CDR3 coding sequence is TGTGCCAGTAAGGGGCTAGTTAATGAAAAACTGTTTTTT. Translated, it gives CASKGLVNEKLFF.

This rearrangement joins TRBV6-5 to TRBJ2-7, with 9 bases that match TRBD1. Germline V gene lookup returns CDR1 MNHEY and CDR2 SVGAGI. The V gene end was trimmed by 6 bases and the J gene end by 3 bases; junction bases not matched to a gene: 3. CDR3 length: 13 residues. The chain's CDR3 is CASRWGQGYEQYF. CDR3 DNA: TGTGCCAGCAGATGGGGACAGGGCTACGAGCAGTACTTC.

The rearrangement joins TRBV4-1 to TRBJ2-2; TRBD2 matches 7 bases. This CDR3 spans 17 amino acids. V shed 8 bases, J shed 2 bases, and the junction held 14 bases outside the gene matches. Germline assignment: CDR1 MGHRA and CDR2 YSYEKL. CDR3 in DNA: TGCGCCAGCGGGGACTGGGCAAGCGGGGCAAACACCGGGGAGCTGTTTTTT. Protein product: CASGDWASGANTGELFF.

This rearrangement joins TRBV6-6 to TRBJ2-1, with D uncertain. Germline V gene lookup returns CDR1 MNHNY and CDR2 SVGAGI (reference sequence). The ends were cut back, 0 bases at V and 6 bases at J, with 15 bases in the middle. This CDR3 is built from 16 residues. For the CDR3, the DNA is TGTGCCAGCAGTTACTCGTCGCCTACCATGGTCAATGAGCAGTTCTTC. Amino acids: CASSYSSPTMVNEQFF.

This rearrangement joins TRBV18 to TRBJ1-2, with 9 bases fitting TRBD1. Germline V gene lookup returns CDR1 KGHSH and CDR2 LQKENI. The CDR3 runs 16 residues. The V gene end was trimmed by 3 bases and the J gene end by 2 bases; junction bases not matched to a gene: 7. The chain's CDR3 is CASSPLSDRGNYGYTF. The CDR3 coding sequence is TGTGCCAGCTCACCCCTCTCGGACAGGGGCAACTATGGCTACACCTTC.

This clone has a single count. The chain combines TRBV29-1 with TRBJ1-5, with TRBD1 identical over 8 bases. Germline loops: CDR1 SQVTM, CDR2 ANQGSEA. The CDR3 runs to 14 residues. V was clipped by 6 bases and J by 6 bases; unmatched bases: 10. CDR3 in amino acids: CSVAGTGGGQPQHF. The DNA for the CDR3 is TGCAGCGTGGCCGGGACAGGCGGAGGTCAGCCCCAGCATTTT.

The J gene is TRBJ1-2, the V gene TRBV30; D ambiguous. V was shortened by 4 bases and J by 0 bases, with 9 bases between the two germline ends. The CDR3 sequence is 13 residues long. The germline gives CDR1 GTSNPN, CDR2 SVGIG (reference sequence). The CDR3 loop reads CAWTVTPNYGYTF. DNA for the CDR3: TGTGCCTGGACAGTCACCCCTAACTATGGCTACACCTTC.

This chain joins TRBV5-4 and TRBJ2-1; tentative D call: TRBD1 (5 bases). The CDR3 runs to 16 residues. Germline-derived CDR1 and CDR2 are SGHNT and YYREEE (reference sequence). With 1 base removed from V and 0 bases from J, the gap between germline ends came to 11 bases. CDR3: CASSLPGLGSYNEQFF. The DNA of the CDR3 is TGTGCCAGCAGCTTGCCAGGGTTGGGCTCCTACAATGAGCAGTTCTTC.

The V and J genes are TRBV5-6 and TRBJ1-1, with 9 bases lining up with TRBD1. The J segment lost 3 bases and the V segment lost 5 bases, leaving 8 bases of the junction unmatched. This CDR3 region has 15 residues. Looked up from germline, CDR1 is SGHDT and CDR2 is YYEEEE. As DNA, the CDR3 is TGTGCCAGCAGTTTGACTGGGACAGGGTACACTGAAGCTTTCTTT. It translates to CASSLTGTGYTEAFF.

The chain uses TRBV5-6 and TRBJ1-5; 10 nucleotides line up with TRBD1. Germline assignment: CDR1 SGHDT and CDR2 YYEEEE. The CDR3 runs to 16 residues. Germline trimming cut 0 bases from V and 9 bases from J; bases unmatched to any gene: 9. The CDR3 DNA reads TGTGCCAGCAGCTTGGGGGGACAGGGGTTCCTACGGCCCCAGCATTTT. Translating it yields CASSLGGQGFLRPQHF.

The chain uses TRBV19 and TRBJ1-5; maybe TRBD1 (5 bases). The length of the CDR3 is 15 residues. Trimming removed 0 bases at V and 6 bases at J, with 12 bases between. Germline V gives CDR1 LNHDA, CDR2 SQIVND (reference sequence). CDR3: CASSIEDSRAQPQHF. CDR3 nucleotides: TGTGCCAGTAGTATAGAAGACAGTCGGGCTCAGCCCCAGCATTTT.

This rearrangement joins TRBV10-1 to TRBJ2-5; D perhaps matches TRBD2 (6 bases). Trimming pared 3 bases from V and 5 bases from J, leaving 7 bases between. Germline values: CDR1 WNHNN, CDR2 SYGVQD (reference sequence). The length of the CDR3 is 12 residues. The CDR3 nucleotides read TGCGCCAGCAGTGATCGGGGGGAGACCCAGTACTTC. Translated, it gives CASSDRGETQYF.

The chain recombines TRBV11-2 with TRBJ1-3, with TRBD1 identical over 8 bases. V shed 8 bases and J 1 base; nucleotides not matched to a gene: 7. The CDR3 covers 15 residues. Germline V gene sequence: CDR1 SGHAT, CDR2 FQNNGV. The CDR3 is CASGRQGFSGNTIYF. The CDR3 nucleotides read TGTGCCAGCGGAAGACAGGGGTTTTCTGGAAACACCATATATTTT.

The chain links TRBV19 to TRBJ2-2; possibly TRBD1 for D (6 bases). Between the trimmed V and J ends, which lost 4 bases and 8 bases, there was a span of 11 bases. This CDR3 has 13 residues. Germline CDR1 is LNHDA and CDR2 is SQIVND (reference sequence). The CDR3 DNA reads TGTGCCAGTAGTACACAGGGTGGAGGGGAGCTGTTTTTT. Its protein product is CASSTQGGGELFF.

In its sample, this clone was seen a few times. V gene TRBV11-3 combines with J gene TRBJ2-7; 13 nucleotides match TRBD2. This CDR3 has 14 residues. Losses at the gene ends were 5 bases for V and 6 bases for J; bases not matched to a gene: 4. Germline V gene data show CDR1 as SGHNT and CDR2 as YENEEA. The CDR3 spells CASSPGLAGSEQYF. The CDR3 region has the DNA TGTGCCAGCAGCCCGGGACTAGCGGGATCCGAGCAGTACTTC.

This clone was observed a handful of times. The chain employs TRBV7-8 and TRBJ1-1; D not certain. This CDR3 contains 14 residues. Germline assignment: CDR1 SGHVS and CDR2 FQNEAQ. The V end was cut by 4 bases, the J end by 8 bases, with 17 bases between. CDR3 in amino acids: CASSSTYGPGEAFF. DNA of the CDR3: TGTGCCAGCAGCTCAACCTACGGACCGGGGGAAGCTTTCTTT.

The gene calls are TRBV9 and TRBJ1-1; no clear D gene. The CDR3 sequence is 14 residues long. CDR1 and CDR2 from the germline V gene are SGDLS and YYNGEE. Trimming shortened V by 4 bases and J by 1 base, and 11 bases separated the two germline ends. CDR3 loop: CASSQLSSNTEAFF. Here the CDR3 DNA reads TGTGCCAGCAGCCAACTTTCCTCGAACACTGAAGCTTTCTTT.

The gene calls are TRBV6-6 and TRBJ1-1; TRBD1 matches at 8 bases. CDR3 length equals 15 residues. Germline CDR1 MNHNY, CDR2 SVGAGI (reference sequence). V lost 2 bases, J lost 4 bases, and 6 bases stayed unmatched. In DNA, the CDR3 is TGTGCCAGCAGTTACCCCTCGGACAGGGTCACTGAAGCTTTCTTT. Its translation is CASSYPSDRVTEAFF.

The rearrangement links TRBV19 to TRBJ2-2; 7 nucleotides match TRBD1. The length of the CDR3 is 15 residues. V shed 5 bases, J shed 3 bases, and the junction held 6 bases outside the gene matches. The germline gives CDR1 LNHDA, CDR2 SQIVND (reference sequence). CDR3 loop: CASSLTGSDTGELFF. CDR3 DNA: TGTGCCAGTAGTCTGACAGGGTCGGACACCGGGGAGCTGTTTTTT. The full variable domain, its missing parts supplied by reference TRBV19 and TRBJ2-2, is DGGITQSPKYLFRKEGQNVTLSCEQNLNHDAMYWYRQDPGQGLRLIYYSQIVNDFQKGDIAEGYSVSREKKESFPLTVTSAQKNPTAFYLCASSLTGSDTGELFFGEGSRLTVL.

J is TRBJ2-7 and V is TRBV11-2; possibly TRBD2 for D (6 bases). CDR3 size: 17 residues. The germline gives CDR1 SGHAT, CDR2 FQNNGV. With 1 base removed from V and 2 bases from J, the gap between germline ends came to 18 bases. CDR3: CASSLVPTRDLAYEQYF. The CDR3 nucleotides are TGTGCCAGCAGCTTAGTACCTACCCGGGACTTAGCCTACGAGCAGTACTTC.

This chain joins TRBV9 and TRBJ2-1, with 8 bases matching TRBD2. The V and J ends lost 4 bases and 0 bases, in that order; junction bases with no gene match: 12. Per the germline V gene, CDR1 is SGDLS and CDR2 is YYNGEE. The CDR3 length is 18 residues. The CDR3 DNA is TGTGCCAGCAGCCCCTTAGTAATAGCGGGGAGCTCCTACAATGAGCAGTTCTTC. This gives the protein CASSPLVIAGSSYNEQFF.

The chain is built from TRBV19 and TRBJ1-4, with D perhaps TRBD1 (5 bases). V gave up 5 bases and J gave up 7 bases, with 14 bases separating them. Germline CDR1 LNHDA, CDR2 SQIVND (reference sequence). CDR3 length: 14 amino acids. CDR3 sequence reads: CASSVRVGFEKLFF. In nucleotides, the CDR3 is TGTGCCAGTAGTGTCAGGGTCGGATTTGAAAAACTGTTTTTT.

The rearrangement links TRBV6-6 to TRBJ2-3, with 7 bases aligning to TRBD2. The V gene end was trimmed by 2 bases and the J gene end by 0 bases; junction bases not matched to a gene: 2. The germline gives CDR1 MNHNY, CDR2 SVGAGI (reference sequence). The CDR3 sequence is 15 residues long. Written as DNA, the CDR3 is TGTGCCAGCAGTTACGGGGGGGTAAGCACAGATACGCAGTATTTT. As protein: CASSYGGVSTDTQYF.

The rearrangement links TRBV4-1 to TRBJ1-2, with D tentatively TRBD1 (5 bases). V was pared by 1 base and J by 3 bases, with 12 bases between. Per the germline V gene, CDR1 is MGHRA and CDR2 is YSYEKL. This CDR3 contains 15 residues. Here the CDR3 DNA reads TGCGCCAGCAGCCAAGTCGCACAGGATGACTATGGCTACACCTTC. It encodes CASSQVAQDDYGYTF.

V is TRBV18 and J is TRBJ2-5; the D is unclear. CDR1 is KGHSH and CDR2 is LQKENI in the germline V gene. The ends were cut back, 3 bases at V and 1 base at J, with 9 bases in the middle. The CDR3 has 14 residues. CDR3 DNA sequence: TGTGCCAGCTCACCGGTGGGCCCCCAAGAGACCCAGTACTTC. Translating it yields CASSPVGPQETQYF.

This clone appeared a few times. This CDR3 is CASSLRADYQETQYF. Here the CDR3 DNA reads TGTGCCAGCAGCTTGCGGGCGGACTACCAAGAGACCCAGTACTTC. The chain joins TRBV5-6 to TRBJ2-5; tentatively, D is TRBD2 (5 bases). There are 15 residues in the CDR3. V lost 1 base to trimming and J lost 0 bases, with 10 bases between them. CDR1 is SGHDT, CDR2 YYEEEE, per germline.

The sample holds one count of this clone. The rearrangement links TRBV2 to TRBJ1-5, with 7 bases lining up with TRBD1. Germline V gene data show CDR1 as SNHLY and CDR2 as FYNNEI. This CDR3 has 14 residues. The junction had 4 bases not matched to a gene; V was cut back by 4 bases and J by 4 bases. CDR3 amino acids: CASSGSGGNQPQHF. In nucleotides, the CDR3 is TGTGCCAGCAGTGGATCAGGGGGAAATCAGCCCCAGCATTTT.

The CDR3 region has the DNA TGTGCCAGCAGCCCGAGAACCGGGACAGGGGGACATGGCTACACCTTC. It is translated as CASSPRTGTGGHGYTF. The genes are TRBV7-2 and TRBJ1-2; the match to TRBD1 covers 11 bases. Germline V lookup: CDR1 SGHTA, CDR2 FQGNSA. The CDR3 contains 16 residues. J was trimmed by 6 bases and V by 5 bases; bases with no gene match: 11. Together with reference TRBV7-2 and TRBJ1-2, the CDR3 gives the full variable domain: GAGVSQSPSNKVTEKGKDVELRCDPISGHTALYWYRQSLGQGLEFLIYFQGNSAPDKSGLPSDRFSAERTGGSVSTLTIQRTQQEDSAVYLCASSPRTGTGGHGYTFGSGTRLTVV.

This chain joins TRBV5-1 and TRBJ2-7; 14 bases line up with TRBD2. V lost 4 bases, J lost 3 bases, and 6 bases stayed unmatched. CDR3 size: 16 residues. Germline V CDR1 and CDR2: SGHRS, YFSETQ. The CDR3 spells CASSLGTSGSGYEQYF. CDR3 coding DNA: TGCGCCAGCAGCCTGGGGACTAGCGGGAGTGGCTACGAGCAGTACTTC. The whole variable domain, filled in from reference TRBV5-1 and TRBJ2-7, reads KAGVTQTPRYLIKTRGQQVTLSCSPISGHRSVSWYQQTPGQGLQFLFEYFSETQRNKGNFPGRFSGRQFSNSRSEMNVSTLELGDSALYLCASSLGTSGSGYEQYFGPGTRLTVT.

V and J are TRBV6-5 and TRBJ1-1; D is uncertain. Germline CDR1 MNHEY, CDR2 SVGAGI. The V and J ends lost 10 bases and 1 base respectively, with 19 bases between them. The CDR3 has 15 residues. CDR3 nucleotide sequence: TGTGCCACCGCGTTAGACGAACGAGGGAACACTGAAGCTTTCTTT. It encodes CATALDERGNTEAFF.

V gene TRBV11-2 combines with J gene TRBJ2-7, with 8 bases lining up with TRBD1. V shed 0 bases, J shed 2 bases, and the junction held 9 bases outside the gene matches. CDR3 size: 17 residues. Germline V gene sequence: CDR1 SGHAT, CDR2 FQNNGV. The CDR3 reads CASSLDFVSGGTYEQYF. The CDR3 DNA is TGTGCCAGCAGCTTAGATTTCGTTTCAGGGGGCACCTACGAGCAGTACTTC. Looking up the rest from reference TRBV11-2 and TRBJ2-7 gives the full variable domain: EAGVAQSPRYKIIEKRQSVAFWCNPISGHATLYWYQQILGQGPKLLIQFQNNGVVDDSQLPKDRFSAERLKGVDSTLKIQPAKLEDSAVYLCASSLDFVSGGTYEQYFGPGTRLTVT.